What follows describes a single TCR beta chain. The target antigen is unknown. One end of the junction fails to match germline, which may point to a read error. The sample is drawn from a study of cytomegalovirus exposure and HLA in healthy donors. Points from the study as a whole: In vitro work confirmed that three CMV-associated chains recognize CMV antigens. Sequence variants that were highly shared formed a cluster that was likely a sequencing artifact.

The PCR used 60 Vbeta and 13 Jbeta primers. Sequencing used immunoSEQ multiplex PCR; TCRdb keeps in-frame clones, though not all of them. The sample consists of approximately 210,000 clones, 75% to 90% of them appearing once. Sequencing used PBMCs. This TCR came from a man aged 25-45 years in good health and CMV-seronegative.

The CDR3 DNA is TGCGCCAGCAGCCAAGTGATGAGACAGGGGGCTGGGGAGCAGCACTTC. It translates to CASSQVMRQGAGEQHF. The chain joins TRBV4-1 to TRBJ2-7; 10 positions agree with TRBD1. Germline CDR1 reads MGHRA; CDR2 reads YSYEKL. This CDR3 comprises 16 residues.